These T cell receptor beta chains were read from a single sample in a study of blood T cell repertoires in COVID-19. Here immunoSEQ multiplex PCR was the method, and the copy in TCRdb shows in-frame clones only, minus some. The sample carries approximately 200,000 clones, roughly 82% recorded once. Sequencing was carried out using PBMCs or T cells enriched from blood (not recorded which). These receptors were collected from a man in his forties or fifties who had recovered from COVID-19. The CDR3 runs from the conserved cysteine through the conserved F or W. A D gene is named only where the DNA matches it firmly. A clone size is listed for some rows: how often the clone was seen (once, few, many), or a class if it is expanded.

.,TRBD1,TRBJ1-6,TRBV10-3,CAISGRDRLNSPLHF,TGTGCCATCAGTGGCCGGGACAGACTCAATTCACCCCTCCACTTT
.,.,TRBJ2-4,TRBV2,CASSDVRWENIQYF,TGTGCCAGCAGTGACGTCAGGTGGGAAAACATTCAGTACTTC
.,.,TRBJ2-1,TRBV11-1,CASSLVLASRDEQFF,TGTGCCAGCAGCTTAGTGCTAGCGAGCAGGGATGAGCAGTTCTTC
once,.,TRBJ2-3,TRBV7-3,CASSLLGGGTDTQYF,TGTGCCAGCAGCTTATTGGGGGGTGGCACAGATACGCAGTATTTT
.,.,TRBJ2-1,TRBV2,CASRKGQSSYNEQFF,TGTGCCAGCAGGAAAGGACAGAGCTCCTACAATGAGCAGTTCTTC
.,TRBD2,TRBJ2-3,TRBV10-2,CASSEGLAGTDTQYF,TGCGCCAGCAGTGAGGGACTAGCGGGTACAGATACGCAGTATTTT
.,TRBD2,TRBJ2-1,TRBV24-1,CATSDTSGASTNEQFF,TGTGCCACCAGTGATACTAGCGGGGCCTCTACGAATGAGCAGTTCTTC
.,.,TRBJ1-2,TRBV7-2,CASSLLAFNYGYTF,TGTGCCAGCAGCTTGCTAGCCTTTAACTATGGCTACACCTTC
few,TRBD1,TRBJ2-5,TRBV5-1,CASSWKTGDETQYF,TGCGCCAGCAGCTGGAAGACAGGGGATGAGACCCAGTACTTC
few,.,TRBJ1-2,TRBV5-6,CASSWADRVNYGYTF,TGTGCCAGCAGCTGGGCGGACAGAGTCAACTATGGCTACACCTTC
few,.,TRBJ1-1,TRBV28,CASSLAGNTEAFF,TGTGCCAGCAGCTTAGCCGGGAACACTGAAGCTTTCTTT
once,.,TRBJ2-1,TRBV12-3/TRBV12-4,CASSLVAENEQFF,TGTGCCAGCAGTTTGGTCGCTGAGAATGAGCAGTTCTTC
.,.,TRBJ1-4,TRBV6-5,CASKGTENEKLFF,TGTGCCAGCAAAGGCACGGAGAATGAAAAACTGTTTTTT
.,.,TRBJ1-2,TRBV10-1,CASSVDRRYGYTF,TGCGCCAGCAGTGTAGACAGGCGCTATGGCTACACCTTC
.,.,TRBJ2-1,TRBV19,CATNTGFFANEQFF,TGTGCCACGAATACAGGGTTTTTCGCCAATGAGCAGTTCTTC
.,.,TRBJ1-4,TRBV18,CASSPRQDEKLFF,TGTGCCAGCTCACCACGTCAGGATGAAAAACTGTTTTTT
.,.,TRBJ2-5,TRBV6-5,CASSYQAEPYQETQYF,TGTGCCAGCAGTTACCAAGCGGAGCCGTACCAAGAGACCCAGTACTTC
many,.,TRBJ2-7,TRBV4-1,CASSQDGSYGGYEQYF,TGCGCCAGCAGCCAAGATGGTAGTTACGGGGGCTACGAGCAGTACTTC
once,TRBD1,TRBJ2-7,TRBV28,CASSPIDRVTYEQYF,TGTGCCAGCAGTCCGATAGACAGGGTGACCTACGAGCAGTACTTC
few,TRBD1,TRBJ2-5,TRBV9,CASSENRGQETQYF,TGTGCCAGCAGCGAAAACAGGGGCCAAGAGACCCAGTACTTC
.,.,TRBJ2-3,TRBV11-1,CASSLLGHSSTDTQYF,TGTGCCAGCAGCCTACTGGGACACTCTAGCACAGATACGCAGTATTTT
.,.,TRBJ1-5,TRBV6-1,CASSAGGAGTVQPQHF,TGTGCCAGCAGTGCCGGAGGGGCAGGGACCGTTCAGCCCCAGCATTTT
once,TRBD1,TRBJ2-2,TRBV18,CASSPQGASGELFF,TGTGCCAGCTCACCCCAGGGGGCTTCCGGGGAGCTGTTTTTT
.,.,TRBJ2-1,TRBV30,CAWSVGLVGGPNEQFF,TGTGCCTGGAGTGTAGGGCTCGTAGGGGGACCCAATGAGCAGTTCTTC
once,.,TRBJ1-1,TRBV28,CASSLLRQMNTEAFF,TGTGCCAGCAGTTTATTGAGGCAGATGAACACTGAAGCTTTCTTT
.,TRBD2,TRBJ2-5,TRBV4-3,CASSQESAGPQYF,TGCGCCAGCAGCCAAGAATCAGCGGGACCCCAGTACTTC
.,.,TRBJ2-7,TRBV6-6,CASSYGPGEYF,TGTGCCAGCAGTTACGGCCCCGGGGAGTACTTC
.,.,TRBJ2-5,TRBV28,CASSFIGGEETQYF,TGTGCCAGCAGTTTTATTGGCGGGGAAGAGACCCAGTACTTC
.,.,TRBJ1-5,TRBV7-2,CASSWTLSGGQPQHF,TGTGCCAGCAGCTGGACTCTCTCGGGGGGCCAGCCCCAGCATTTT
.,.,TRBJ1-1,TRBV20-1,CSASPRATYAGVF,TGCAGTGCTAGTCCCAGGGCCACTTATGCGGGGGTCTTT
.,TRBD1,TRBJ2-4,TRBV18,CASSPTDRGGKNIQYF,TGTGCCAGCTCACCTACCGACAGGGGAGGTAAAAACATTCAGTACTTC
.,.,TRBJ1-2,TRBV5-1,CASSFEVGGYGYTF,TGCGCCAGCAGCTTCGAGGTCGGGGGCTATGGCTACACCTTC
once,.,TRBJ2-1,TRBV6-4,CASSSLGNYNEQFF,TGTGCCAGCAGCTCACTCGGGAACTACAATGAGCAGTTCTTC
.,.,TRBJ1-5,TRBV11-3,CASSLGGGGPVRPQHF,TGTGCCAGCAGCTTAGGGGGGGGAGGCCCCGTTCGGCCCCAGCATTTT
.,.,TRBJ1-1,TRBV28,CASSLGGGDTEAFF,TGTGCCAGCAGTTTGGGGGGAGGGGACACTGAAGCTTTCTTT
.,TRBD2,TRBJ2-1,TRBV10-2,CASREGGGDEQFF,TGCGCCAGCAGGGAAGGCGGGGGGGATGAGCAGTTCTTC
few,.,TRBJ1-2,TRBV9,CASSVASDNYGYTF,TGTGCCAGCAGCGTAGCTAGTGATAACTATGGCTACACCTTC
.,TRBD2,TRBJ2-5,TRBV7-9,CASSPSRGLAGGRQETQYF,TGTGCCAGCAGCCCAAGTCGGGGACTAGCGGGAGGCCGCCAAGAGACCCAGTACTTC
few,.,TRBJ1-1,TRBV23-1,CASPLGHRWTEAFF,TGCGCCAGCCCACTGGGACATCGATGGACTGAAGCTTTCTTT
.,.,TRBJ2-1,TRBV24-1,CATSDFLKGNEQFF,TGTGCCACCAGTGATTTCCTTAAGGGGAATGAGCAGTTCTTC
.,TRBD1,TRBJ1-5,TRBV7-2,CASSLGSSGQASQPQHF,TGTGCCAGCAGCTTAGGATCGAGTGGACAGGCGAGCCAGCCCCAGCATTTT
once,.,TRBJ1-5,TRBV12-5,CASGLVRGGDSSNQPQHF,TGTGCTAGTGGTTTGGTCCGGGGAGGCGATTCCTCCAATCAGCCCCAGCATTTT
.,TRBD1,TRBJ2-2,TRBV7-8,CASSSGQGYTGELFF,TGTGCCAGCAGCTCGGGACAGGGGTACACCGGGGAGCTGTTTTTT
.,.,TRBJ1-6,TRBV20-1,CSASNIQAGSALHF,TGCAGTGCTAGTAACATACAGGCCGGTTCAGCCCTCCACTTT